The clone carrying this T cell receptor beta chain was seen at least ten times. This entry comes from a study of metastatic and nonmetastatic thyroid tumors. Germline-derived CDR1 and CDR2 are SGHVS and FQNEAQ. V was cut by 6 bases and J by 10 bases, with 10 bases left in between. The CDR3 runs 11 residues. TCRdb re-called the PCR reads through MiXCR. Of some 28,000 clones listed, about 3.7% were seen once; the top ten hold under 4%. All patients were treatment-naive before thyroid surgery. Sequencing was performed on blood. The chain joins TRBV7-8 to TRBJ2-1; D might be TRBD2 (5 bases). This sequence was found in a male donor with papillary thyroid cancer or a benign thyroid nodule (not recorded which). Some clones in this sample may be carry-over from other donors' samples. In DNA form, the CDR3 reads TGTGCCAGCAGAGCACGAGGGGAGCAGTTCTTC. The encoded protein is CASRARGEQFF.